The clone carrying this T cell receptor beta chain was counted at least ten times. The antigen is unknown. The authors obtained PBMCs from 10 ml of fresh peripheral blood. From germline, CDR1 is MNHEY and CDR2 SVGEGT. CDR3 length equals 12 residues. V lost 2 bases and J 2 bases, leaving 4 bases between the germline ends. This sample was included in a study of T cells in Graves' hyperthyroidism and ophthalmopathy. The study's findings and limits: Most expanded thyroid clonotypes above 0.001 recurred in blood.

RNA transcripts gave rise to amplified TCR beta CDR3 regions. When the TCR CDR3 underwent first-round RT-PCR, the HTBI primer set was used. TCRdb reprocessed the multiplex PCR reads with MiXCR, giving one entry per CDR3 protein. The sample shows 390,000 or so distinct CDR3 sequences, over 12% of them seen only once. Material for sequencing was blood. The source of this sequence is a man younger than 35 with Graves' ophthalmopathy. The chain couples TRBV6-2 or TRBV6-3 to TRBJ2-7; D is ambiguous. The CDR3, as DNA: TGTGCCAGCAGTTACGTGGCCTACGAGCAGTACTTC. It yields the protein CASSYVAYEQYF.